The text below deals with one T cell receptor beta chain. Trimming cost V 2 bases and J 9 bases; bases outside gene matches: 10. Germline V lookup: CDR1 MDHEN, CDR2 SYDVKM. CDR3 size: 16 residues. Assay: immunoSEQ multiplex PCR; the TCRdb copy retains only in-frame clones and omits some. The table includes roughly 90,000 clones, approximately 93% detected once. This sample is part of a study of cytomegalovirus exposure and HLA in healthy donors. This receptor was identified in a woman aged 25-40 years in good health and CMV-seropositive. The sequencing input was PBMCs. V usage is TRBV28 and J usage is TRBJ2-1; the match to TRBD2 covers 10 bases. CDR3 coding DNA: TGTGCCAGCAGTTTAGGGGGTAGCGGGAGGCTAGGTGAGCAGTTCTTC. It yields the protein CASSLGGSGRLGEQFF.